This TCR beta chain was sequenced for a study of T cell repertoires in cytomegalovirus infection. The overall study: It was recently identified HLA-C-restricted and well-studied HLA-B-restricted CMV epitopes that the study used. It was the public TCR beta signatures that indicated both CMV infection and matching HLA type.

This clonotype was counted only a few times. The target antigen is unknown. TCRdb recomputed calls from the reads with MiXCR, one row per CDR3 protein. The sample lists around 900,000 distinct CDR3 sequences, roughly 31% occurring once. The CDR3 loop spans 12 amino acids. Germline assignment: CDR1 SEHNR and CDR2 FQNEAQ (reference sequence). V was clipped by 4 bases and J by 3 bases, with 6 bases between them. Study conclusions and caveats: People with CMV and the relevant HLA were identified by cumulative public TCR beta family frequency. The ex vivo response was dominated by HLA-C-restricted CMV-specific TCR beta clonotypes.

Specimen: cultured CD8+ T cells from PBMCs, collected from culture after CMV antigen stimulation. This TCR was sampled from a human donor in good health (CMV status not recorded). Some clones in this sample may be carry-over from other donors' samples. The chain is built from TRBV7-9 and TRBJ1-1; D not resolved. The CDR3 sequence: CASSSQHTEAFF. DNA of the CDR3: TGTGCCAGCAGCTCCCAACACACTGAAGCTTTCTTT.